This T cell receptor (beta chain) originates from a study of blood T cell repertoires in COVID-19. This clone was recorded a few times. J lost 1 base, V lost 6 bases, and 12 bases had no gene match. Germline values: CDR1 MDHEN, CDR2 SYDVKM. The CDR3 is made up of 17 amino acids. As originally analysed: Nucleated cell number was recorded as an estimate derived from reference gene primer amplification. The method was immunoSEQ multiplex PCR; TCRdb's version includes in-frame clones alone and lacks a portion of them. V, J and clone size are those of that table, while D and trimming were read from the DNA. The data show under 250,000 clones, almost 90% seen once.

Material for sequencing was peripheral blood. The V gene is TRBV28, the J gene TRBJ1-1; 9 bases match TRBD1. The receptor was isolated from a man older than 75 with acute or convalescent COVID-19. The DNA for the CDR3 is TGTGCCAGCAGCCTGGGACAGGGTTGGCCCTCGAACACTGAAGCTTTCTTT. This translates into CASSLGQGWPSNTEAFF.